These T cell receptor beta chains were read from a single sample in a study of T cell repertoires in cytomegalovirus infection. For these receptors, no antigen is known. TCRdb passed the reads through MiXCR, listing each CDR3 protein once. Of roughly 800,000 distinct CDR3 sequences listed, around 29% are singletons. The sample consisted of cultured CD8+ T cells from PBMCs, taken from culture after CMV antigen stimulation. These receptors all stem from a human donor in good health (CMV status not recorded). Some clones in this sample may be carry-over from other donors' samples. CDR3s include the opening cysteine and the closing phenylalanine or tryptophan. The D gene is left open where the match is weak. Clone size appears in some rows only: once, few, many, or a class for an expanded clone.

D gene	clone size	V gene	J gene	CDR3 DNA	CDR3 protein
-	-	TRBV4-1	TRBJ1-5	TGCGCCAGCAGCCAAACCCCTGGGATAGAGGATCAGCCCCAGCATTTT	CASSQTPGIEDQPQHF
-	once	TRBV27	TRBJ2-2	TGTGCCAGCACCCTTTTAGGGGGGGCCGGGGAGCTGTTTTTT	CASTLLGGAGELFF
-	few	TRBV7-3	TRBJ1-2	TGTGCCAGCAGCTTAAATCTCCTGCTGGGCTATGGCTACACCTTC	CASSLNLLLGYGYTF
TRBD1	-	TRBV4-1	TRBJ2-7	TGCGCCAGCAGCCACCCCGCAGGGGGCTCCGAGCAGTACTTC	CASSHPAGGSEQYF
TRBD1	few	TRBV19	TRBJ1-1	TGTGCCAGTAGTTGGAGGACAGGGCGAGGGAACACTGAAGCTTTCTTT	CASSWRTGRGNTEAFF
TRBD1	-	TRBV9	TRBJ1-2	TGTGCCAGCAGCGTAGCGACAGGGGGTCTCGTAGGCTACACCTTC	CASSVATGGLVGYTF
TRBD2	-	TRBV15	TRBJ2-1	TGTGCCACCAGCCCTGGCAGCGGGGCAGATCACAATGAGCAGTTCTTC	CATSPGSGADHNEQFF
-	-	TRBV2	TRBJ2-1	TGTGCCAGCAGTGAATGGGGGTCCCTCACGGGGGATGAGCAGTTCTTC	CASSEWGSLTGDEQFF
TRBD2	-	TRBV6-2/TRBV6-3	TRBJ2-2	TGTGCCAGCAGATCAGCGGGGGGGCGTACCGGGGAGCTGTTTTTT	CASRSAGGRTGELFF
TRBD1	-	TRBV6-2/TRBV6-3	TRBJ2-1	TGTGCCAGCAGTTACTGGACAGGGATCCATGAGCAGTTCTTC	CASSYWTGIHEQFF
TRBD1	few	TRBV19	TRBJ2-2	TGTGCCAGTAGGGAAACAGGGGGCACCGGGGAGCTGTTTTTT	CASRETGGTGELFF
-	many	TRBV7-6	TRBJ2-3	TGTGCCAGCAGCTTGGTCTCTAGCACAGATACGCAGTATTTT	CASSLVSSTDTQYF
TRBD2	-	TRBV12-3/TRBV12-4	TRBJ2-1	TGTGCCAGCAGTTTAGGCGGGGGGGACGATGAGCAGTTCTTC	CASSLGGGDDEQFF
TRBD1	-	TRBV20-1	TRBJ1-3	TGCAGTGCTCCCGGGACAGGGGAGGGAAACACCATATATTTT	CSAPGTGEGNTIYF
-	-	TRBV7-9	TRBJ1-1	TGTGCCAGCAGCTCCCTGGAACGGGCGGAGAACACTGAAGCTTTCTTT	CASSSLERAENTEAFF
-	-	TRBV13	TRBJ2-2	TGTGCCAGCAGCATAACAGAAACCGGGGAGCTGTTTTTT	CASSITETGELFF
TRBD2	many	TRBV6-5	TRBJ2-5	TGTGCCAGCAGTTACAGCGGGGGATTCCAAGAGACCCAGTACTTC	CASSYSGGFQETQYF
-	-	TRBV2	TRBJ2-1	TGTGCCAGCAGCCCGTCGGGGTTCGTGGGCAATGAGCAGTTCTTC	CASSPSGFVGNEQFF
TRBD1	few	TRBV6-1	TRBJ1-5	TGTGCCAGCAGTGAAGGGACAGGGGGCAGCGAGCCCCAGCATTTT	CASSEGTGGSEPQHF
-	few	TRBV12-3/TRBV12-4	TRBJ2-5	TGTGCCAGCAGTCACGTGGGACAAACGTACCAAGAGACCCAGTACTTC	CASSHVGQTYQETQYF
-	-	TRBV27	TRBJ2-7	TGTGCCAGCAGTTTAGGGTCAGGAGGTGGGTACGAGCAGTACTTC	CASSLGSGGGYEQYF
-	-	TRBV29-1	TRBJ1-5	TGCAGCGTTGGGCCCCTTGAGGGTCAGCCCCAGCATTTT	CSVGPLEGQPQHF
-	-	TRBV9	TRBJ1-2	TGTGCCAGCAGCTCGAGAATGGAGACCTTCTATGGCTACACCTTC	CASSSRMETFYGYTF
-	many	TRBV7-6	TRBJ2-2	TGTGCCAGCAGCTTAGCGGGGGGGCAGACCGGGGAGCTGTTTTTT	CASSLAGGQTGELFF
-	-	TRBV4-1	TRBJ2-3	TGCGCCAGCAGCCAAGTGGCGGGGATGACAGATACGCAGTATTTT	CASSQVAGMTDTQYF
-	-	TRBV15	TRBJ2-1	TGTGCCACCAGCACTGTACAGGGTTACTCCTACAATGAGCAGTTCTTC	CATSTVQGYSYNEQFF
TRBD2	-	TRBV19	TRBJ2-1	TGTGCCAGTAGTCCGGGACTAGCGAGGGGCTACAATGAGCAGTTCTTC	CASSPGLARGYNEQFF
TRBD1	-	TRBV6-2/TRBV6-3	TRBJ2-2	TGTGCCAGCAGTAACGTGGACAGGGGGCTTCCTCCGAACACCGGGGAGCTGTTTTTT	CASSNVDRGLPPNTGELFF
-	many	TRBV7-9	TRBJ1-2	TGTGCCAGCAGCTTAGGACAGGATTATACATTTGGCTACACCTTC	CASSLGQDYTFGYTF
-	-	TRBV27	TRBJ2-2	TGTGCCAGCAGTTTTTCCGGGCCCGCCACCGGGGAGCTGTTTTTT	CASSFSGPATGELFF
-	-	TRBV24-1	TRBJ1-1	TGTGCCACCAGTGGTAATATGAACACTGAAGCTTTCTTT	CATSGNMNTEAFF
-	-	TRBV6-5	TRBJ1-4	TGTGCCAGCAGTCAGGCTAATGAAAAACTGTTTTTT	CASSQANEKLFF
-	-	TRBV14	TRBJ2-3	TGTGCCAGCAGCCAATCTGGGGTCACAGATACGCAGTATTTT	CASSQSGVTDTQYF
-	-	TRBV28	TRBJ2-1	TGTGCCAGCATGGTCCAGTACAATGAGCAGTTCTTC	CASMVQYNEQFF
-	-	TRBV10-3	TRBJ2-1	TGTGCCATCAGAGGAGGGGGCGCATACAATGAGCAGTTCTTC	CAIRGGGAYNEQFF
-	-	TRBV28	TRBJ2-7	TGTGCCACCCTGACCTACTCGGAGCAGTACTTC	CATLTYSEQYF
TRBD1	few	TRBV27	TRBJ2-2	TGTGCCAGCAGTAGGTATCCGACAGGGCCCACCGGGGAGCTGTTTTTT	CASSRYPTGPTGELFF
-	few	TRBV11-3	TRBJ2-3	TGTGCCAGCAGCTCCCAAAAGACGGTGGAGGGGGATACGCAGTATTTT	CASSSQKTVEGDTQYF